The sequence of this T cell receptor (beta chain) was determined in a study of graft-versus-host responses after intestinal transplantation. Study-level background: Induction with anti-thymocyte globulin, then tacrolimus and steroids for about 3 years, was given to all recipients. Study-wide points: Early after transplant, HvG clones declined as circulating GvH clones peaked. Allograft graft-versus-host to host-versus-graft clonal ratios ran high in patients with graft-donor T cell macrochimerism. Marrow from the recipient contained GvH clones, some of which had appeared first in ileum or blood.

The CDR3 runs to 16 residues. Germline V lookup: CDR1 MRHNA, CDR2 SNTAGT. The ends were cut back, 0 bases at V and 4 bases at J, with 12 bases in the middle. Clones were sequenced by immunoSEQ multiplex PCR, and TCRdb holds only the in-frame ones, with some missing. The profile shows 90,000 to 95,000 clones, 75% to 95% of them singletons. This clone counts as medium-sized (0.01 to 0.1%). The antigen remains unidentified. This specimen consisted of unstimulated CD8+ T cells sorted from spleen or lymph node cells, obtained before intestinal transplant. The TCR sequence derives from a human donor who received an intestinal transplant. This chain joins TRBV6-4 and TRBJ2-2; D is tentatively TRBD1 or TRBD2 (6 bases each). Here the CDR3 reads CASSDSIEGGTGELFF. DNA of the CDR3: TGTGCCAGCAGTGACTCGATCGAGGGGGGCACCGGGGAGCTGTTTTTT.